This T cell receptor beta chain was captured in a study of cytomegalovirus exposure and HLA in healthy donors (dated by TCRdb to the late 2010s). Regarding the study in general: An earlier analysis of some 500 of the donors reported 276 Gb of sequence data and 117 million unique TCR beta sequences from 150 million to 200 million T cells. Around 320 gigabases of sequencing data and approximately 85 million unique TCR sequences were included in an early release covering 550 to 800 HLA-typed donors. Of the roughly 400 genotyped donors, about 80% fell in the genetic ancestry cluster associated with self-reported Caucasian donors. The aim of the study was to test whether cataloging public T cell receptors could identify signatures of past pathogen exposure. The study profiled the T cell repertoires of hundreds of subjects by immunosequencing and related them to cytomegalovirus serostatus. In addition to the first cohort of 666 subjects, a separate validation cohort of 120 different subjects was used. To predict cytomegalovirus infection status, the study brought together high-throughput TCR immunosequencing, statistical association of individual TCRs with disease status, and machine learning. In a later analysis, previously published TCR beta repertoires from fewer than 750 donors were re-analyzed and high-resolution HLA genotyping was added so that TCR occurrence patterns could be studied. Rather than using new phenotypic data, the later analysis identified candidate immune exposures from TCR beta sequences and from how often those sequences occurred across donors. An earlier analysis of some 500 of the donors applied high-throughput TCR beta sequencing to assess whether each TCR beta V gene segment acted as functional or pseudogenic. Donor age, sex, ethnicity and CMV serostatus were compiled alongside the repertoire data. A later genetic analysis took genome-wide SNP genotypes for about three fifths of the roughly 670 donors and used that subset as a discovery cohort. All discovery cohort repertoires had been generated using a single sequencing platform. HLA typing included class I and class II loci at four-digit resolution. The number of donors typed differed by locus, with roughly 620-630 for A, B, C, DRB1 and DQB1, 522 for DQA1, nearly 610 for DPA1, and 400 to 490 for DPB1. Four to six DR-DQ haplotypes were handled as single units for association and clustering because linkage in the cohort was strong. On average, 235,054 unique TCR beta nucleotide sequences were sequenced per donor among 398 genotyped donors of the cohort, with 15% to 20% of those sequences being non-productive. What the work shows at the level of the full study, not this receptor alone: When HLA alleles, especially DR and DQ, strongly co-occurred, TCR associations were difficult to assign to individual alleles. A further reported finding was that TCR beta sequences accurately predicted the HLA-A and HLA-B alleles for most subjects in the first cohort. In a later analysis, the rate of TCR association differed among HLA loci, with DRB1 alleles having the most associated TCRs and HLA-C alleles having the fewest. A group of highly shared sequence variants was considered likely to be a technical artifact of the sequencing pipeline. In vitro tests confirmed that a few of the cytomegalovirus-associated TCR beta chains recognize cytomegalovirus antigens. A later analysis associated about 17,000 TCR beta sequences with specific HLA alleles at a false discovery rate of 0.05. The earlier analysis of some 540 of the donors excluded over 15 rarely observed V segments, including chromosome 9 orphons, because counts were too low. Compared with equally common non-associated chains, HLA-associated TCR beta chains in a later analysis were more clonally expanded and had lower generation probabilities. It was suggested by the authors that the approach could potentially be generalized to other disease states and immunological phenotypes. In this cohort, only TCR beta chains were sequenced, and detectable features were limited by the absence of alpha or paired-chain data. Several of the top co-occurrence clusters appeared to be linked to parvovirus B19, influenza, CMV and Epstein-Barr virus, according to a later analysis. Most TCR sequences were observed very rarely across donors, whereas some public TCRs were present in many individuals. In both the original and validation cohorts, the classifier was reported to diagnose cytomegalovirus status with high specificity and sensitivity. Some IMGT-functional V segments, including TRBV6-2 and TRBV6-3, could not be distinguished by the 87-base-pair reads and were therefore excluded. An association between a missense DCLRE1C variant and V-gene and J-gene trimming of TCR beta chains was found in a later genetic analysis and replicated in an independent cohort. Roughly uniform sequencing depth across donors was assumed in presence/absence analyses, although this assumption may not hold. For the cohort, immune exposure information was limited to CMV serostatus. In a later genetic analysis, fewer N-insertions in productive TCRs were reported among donors in an Asian-associated ancestry cluster than the 666-donor mean. A total of 150 or so TCR beta chains were listed by the study as associated with cytomegalovirus. Correlated functional status among segregating V segments might reflect linkage disequilibrium, but an unknown experimental factor could not be ruled out. In an earlier analysis of some 550 of the donors, most TCR beta V segments were observed in productive rearrangements about 87% or about 30% of the time, broadly matching IMGT annotations. Most CMV-associated TCR beta chains appeared to be HLA-restricted in a later analysis, and the HLA associations seemed to be driven largely by CMV exposure. Because HLA typing was missing for some donors at each locus, association tests included only the typed subset.

The library was built by means of the immunoSEQ multiplex PCR assay. The multiplex PCR relied on a mix of 60 forward primers for TCR Vbeta segments and 13 reverse primers for TCR Jbeta segments. Amplification of the CDR3 region of rearranged TCR beta genes was performed with a multiplex PCR assay on genomic DNA. The amplified TCR beta libraries were sequenced on the Illumina HiSeq System as 87-base-pair reads. Per the source publication's procedure: A later analysis counted about 80 million unique TCR beta chains across the 500 to 850 repertoires, and approximately 11 million of these chains were shared by at least two donors. Raw reads were error-corrected and collapsed into unique sequences with a nearest-neighbor algorithm that merged closely related sequences to remove PCR and sequencing errors. CDR3 sequences were aligned to IMGT reference sequences to assign V, D and J gene segments. For a sequence to be retained, a match of at least six nucleotides was required to both a V gene segment and a J gene segment. A rearrangement counted as productive if the CDR3 had no stop codons and remained in frame with V and J, and every other rearrangement counted as non-productive. CDR3 was defined by IMGT convention, running from the second conserved V-encoded cysteine to the conserved J-encoded phenylalanine. The earlier analysis of about 610 of the donors excluded any sequence lacking an unambiguous match to a single V gene segment. In an earlier analysis of about 590 of the donors, a V segment was called functional when productive rearrangements were above 56.7%, and segregating when the standard deviation between donors exceeded 5%. To diagnose cytomegalovirus status from the catalog of TCR beta chain sequences, a statistical classification framework was built. A later analysis assigned V and J genes by comparing TCR nucleotide sequences with IMGT/GENE-DB human TR gene sequences. Using the TCRdist pipeline, a later analysis assigned CDR3 sequences along with most-parsimonious VDJ recombination scenarios. In a later analysis, every TCR beta chain was defined by the combination of its CDR3 amino acid sequence and its V-gene family, and reads without a unique V-gene family were dropped. In a later analysis, around 600 highly shared, low-generation-probability nucleotide sequences were removed to address suspected cross-contamination and a sequencing artifact. In a later analysis, a clonal expansion index for each public chain was calculated from normalized within-repertoire ranks of inferred template counts. Generation probabilities in a later analysis came from a VDJ recombination model fitted to out-of-frame rearrangements, and those results were checked against IGoR. In a later analysis, TCR-TCR, TCR-HLA and TCR-CMV co-occurrence was scored with hypergeometric tests, and a repertoire-size bias correction was applied to TCR pairs. In a later analysis, false discovery rates were estimated by permuting HLA or CMV assignments 20 times. A later analysis grouped co-occurring TCRs with DBSCAN, adding TCRdist sequence similarity when clustering within HLA-allele-positive subsets. Repertoires with fewer than 30,000 or more than 120,000 public chains were left out of co-occurrence clustering, as were five repertoires with anomalous nucleotide sharing. Not all clones reach the TCRdb copy of this immuneACCESS table, which keeps in-frame sequences only. Checked studies attribute under half of the gap to unresolved V genes and leave the rest unexplained. V and J calls and clone size follow that table, whereas D and trimming were derived from the DNA. The table kept for this sample lists under 200,000 clones. About 2.2% of the sample is held by the ten biggest clonotypes.

The CDR3 has 13 amino acids, counting the end cysteine and phenylalanine. Left in the record is the CDR3 DNA by itself, 39 bases read in frame from the first base. V loses 7 bases, J loses 9 bases, and the germline ends lie 16 bases apart. The germline V gene provides CDR1 MDHEN and CDR2 SYDVKM. The cohort consisted of 650 to 850 healthy bone marrow donors. At the time of sampling, every cohort member was nominally healthy, though immune exposures that went unrecorded were likely present. The donor tested CMV seronegative, placing the donor among the 350 or so seronegative members of the cohort. A peripheral blood sample was provided by each donor, and peripheral blood mononuclear cells were used for TCR beta sequencing. The Qiagen DNeasy Blood Extraction Kit was used to extract genomic DNA from the blood cell samples. In regard to this clone: Its antigen has not been determined.

This clonotype was obtained from a man aged 30 to 45 in good health and CMV-seronegative. The V gene is TRBV28 and the J gene is TRBJ2-1, with TRBD2 perhaps the D gene, on 5 matching bases. The sample comprised PBMCs. The nucleotide sequence is TGTGCCAGCACCAAAAGCGGAGGAGGTGAGCAGTTCTTC. The translation is CASTKSGGGEQFF. The full variable domain, with segments outside the CDR3 supplied by the reference TRBV28 and TRBJ2-1 proteins, appears as DVKVTQSSRYLVKRTGEKVFLECVQDMDHENMFWYRQDPGLGLRLIYFSYDVKMKEKGDIPEGYSVSREKKERFSLILESASTNQTSMYLCASTKSGGGEQFFGPGTRLTVL.